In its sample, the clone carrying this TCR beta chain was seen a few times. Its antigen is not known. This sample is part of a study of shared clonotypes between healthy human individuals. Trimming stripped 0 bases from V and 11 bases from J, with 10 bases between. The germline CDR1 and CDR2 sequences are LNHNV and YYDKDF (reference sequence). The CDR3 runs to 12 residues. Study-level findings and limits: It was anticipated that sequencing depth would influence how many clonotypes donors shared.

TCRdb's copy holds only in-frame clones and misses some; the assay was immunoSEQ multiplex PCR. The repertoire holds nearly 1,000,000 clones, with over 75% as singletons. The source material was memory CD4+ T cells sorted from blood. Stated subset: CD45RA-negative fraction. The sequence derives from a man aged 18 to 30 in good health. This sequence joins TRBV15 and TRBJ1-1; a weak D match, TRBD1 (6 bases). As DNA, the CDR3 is TGTGCCACCAGCAGAGATACAGGGCAGGCTTTCTTT. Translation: CATSRDTGQAFF. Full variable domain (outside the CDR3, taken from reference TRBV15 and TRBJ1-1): DAMVIQNPRYQVTQFGKPVTLSCSQTLNHNVMYWYQQKSSQAPKLLFHYYDKDFNNEADTPDNFQSRRPNTSFCFLDIRSPGLGDTAMYLCATSRDTGQAFFGQGTRLTVV.